This T cell receptor (beta chain) was documented in a study of cytomegalovirus exposure and HLA in healthy donors (dated by TCRdb to about 2017). Background on the whole study: According to an earlier analysis of 550 to 700 of the donors, some 170 million T cells yielded approximately 120 million unique TCR beta sequences and more than 250 Gb of sequence data. HLA typing covered class I and class II loci at four-digit resolution. To study patterns of TCR occurrence, a later analysis re-analyzed previously published TCR beta repertoires from around 670 donors and added high-resolution HLA genotyping. The study aimed to test whether cataloging public T cell receptors could reveal signatures of past pathogen exposure. Around 320 gigabases of sequencing data and approximately 85 million unique TCR sequences were included in an early release covering roughly 600 HLA-typed donors. Among the roughly 400 genotyped donors, approximately 77% belonged to the genetic ancestry cluster associated with self-reported Caucasian donors. High-throughput TCR immunosequencing, statistical association of individual TCRs with disease status, and machine learning were combined to predict cytomegalovirus infection status. Rather than drawing on any new phenotypic data, the later analysis identified candidate immune exposures from TCR beta sequences and the way those sequences occurred across donors. Typing coverage differed by locus: A, B, C, DRB1 and DQB1 were typed in roughly 620-640 donors, DQA1 in roughly 500, DPA1 in roughly 590, and DPB1 in 472. Genome-wide SNP genotypes for about 55% of the roughly 670 donors were used in a later genetic analysis, which treated that subset as a discovery cohort. The study used immunosequencing to profile the T cell repertoires of around 600 subjects and linked those repertoires to cytomegalovirus serostatus. Besides the first cohort of 666 subjects, a separate validation cohort made up of 120 different subjects was used. An earlier analysis of 587 of the donors used high-throughput TCR beta sequencing to judge whether each TCR beta V gene segment behaved as functional or pseudogenic. Among 398 genotyped donors of the cohort, an average of approximately 240,000 unique TCR beta nucleotide sequences were sequenced per donor, approximately 20% of them non-productive. Every repertoire in the discovery cohort had been generated on one and the same sequencing platform. Four or five DR-DQ haplotypes were handled as single units for association and clustering because linkage in the cohort was strong. Donor age, sex, ethnicity and CMV serostatus were compiled together with the repertoire data.

A note on this clone: Its antigen specificity is not known. Base qualities are missing; no much larger clone stands one base away.

What the research found in general, with its limitations: Sequencing depth was assumed to be roughly uniform across donors in the presence/absence analyses, though that assumption may not hold. CMV serostatus was the only immune exposure information available for the cohort. A later genetic analysis reported fewer N-insertions in productive TCRs among donors in an Asian-associated ancestry cluster than the approximately 700-donor mean. In a later analysis, HLA-associated TCR beta chains showed more clonal expansion and lower generation probabilities than non-associated chains that were equally common. The authors suggested that the approach could potentially be generalized to other disease states and immunological phenotypes. Assigning TCR associations to individual alleles was difficult when HLA alleles, especially DR and DQ, strongly co-occurred. Only TCR beta chains were sequenced in this cohort, and the absence of alpha or paired-chain data limited detectable features. In a later analysis, most CMV-associated TCR beta chains were found to appear HLA-restricted, with HLA associations seemingly driven largely by CMV exposure. Three of the identified cytomegalovirus-associated TCR beta chains were confirmed in vitro to be specific for cytomegalovirus antigens. While some public TCRs were present in many individuals, most TCR sequences turned up only very rarely across donors. In a later analysis, about 17,000 TCR beta sequences were associated with specific HLA alleles at a false discovery rate of 0.05. The study gave a list of 150 to 200 TCR beta chains associated with cytomegalovirus. A further reported finding was that TCR beta sequences accurately predicted the HLA-A and HLA-B alleles for most subjects in the first cohort. An earlier analysis of approximately 600 of the donors showed that most TCR beta V segments appeared in productive rearrangements either about 87% or about 30% of the time, which broadly matched IMGT annotations. A group of highly shared sequence variants was considered likely to be a technical artifact of the sequencing pipeline. In a later genetic analysis, a missense DCLRE1C variant was associated with V-gene and J-gene trimming of TCR beta chains, and the association was replicated in an independent cohort. In both the original and validation cohorts, the classifier was reported to diagnose cytomegalovirus status with high specificity and sensitivity. Because counts were too low, about 18 rarely observed V segments, including chromosome 9 orphons, were left out of the earlier analysis of about 500 of the donors. Linkage disequilibrium might explain the correlated functional status among segregating V segments, but an unknown experimental factor could not be excluded. In a later analysis, the rate of TCR association differed among HLA loci, with DRB1 alleles having the most associated TCRs and HLA-C alleles having the fewest. Because HLA typing was unavailable for some donors at each locus, only the typed subset was used in association tests. In a later analysis, several top co-occurrence clusters were reported to appear linked to parvovirus B19, influenza, CMV and Epstein-Barr virus.

Library creation used the immunoSEQ multiplex PCR assay. For the multiplex PCR, a mixture combining 60 forward primers for TCR Vbeta segments and 13 reverse primers for TCR Jbeta segments was used. A multiplex PCR assay on genomic DNA amplified the CDR3 region of rearranged TCR beta genes. The Illumina HiSeq System was used to sequence the amplified TCR beta libraries as 87-base-pair reads. The paper's data handling went like this. Across the 500 to 700 repertoires, a later analysis counted approximately 75 million unique TCR beta chains, around 10 million of which were shared by at least two donors. To remove PCR and sequencing errors, raw reads were error-corrected and collapsed into unique sequences using a nearest-neighbor algorithm that merged closely related sequences. CDR3 sequences were aligned to IMGT reference sequences to assign V, D and J gene segments. For a sequence to be retained, a match of at least six nucleotides to both a V gene segment and a J gene segment was required. A rearrangement was called productive if the CDR3 had no stop codons and remained in frame with V and J, and every other rearrangement was called non-productive. Following IMGT convention, CDR3 was defined as the stretch from the second conserved V-encoded cysteine to the conserved J-encoded phenylalanine. Sequences without an unambiguous match to a single V gene segment were excluded from the earlier analysis of almost 600 of the donors. An earlier analysis of a few hundred of the donors called V segments functional above 56.7% productive rearrangements and segregating when the between-donor standard deviation exceeded 5%. A statistical classification framework was built to diagnose cytomegalovirus status from the catalog of TCR beta chain sequences. In a later analysis, TCR nucleotide sequences were compared against IMGT/GENE-DB human TR gene sequences so that V and J genes could be assigned. The TCRdist pipeline was used in a later analysis to assign CDR3 sequences and most-parsimonious VDJ recombination scenarios. In a later analysis, each TCR beta chain was defined by its CDR3 amino acid sequence together with its V-gene family, and reads lacking a unique V-gene family were excluded. A later analysis removed roughly 590 highly shared, low-generation-probability nucleotide sequences to deal with suspected cross-contamination and a sequencing artifact. For each public chain, a later analysis derived a clonal expansion index from normalized ranks of inferred template counts within each repertoire. In a later analysis, generation probabilities were computed with a VDJ recombination model fitted to out-of-frame rearrangements, and the resulting probabilities were checked against IGoR. In a later analysis, hypergeometric tests were used to score TCR-TCR, TCR-HLA and TCR-CMV co-occurrence, with a repertoire-size bias correction applied to TCR pairs. A later analysis estimated false discovery rates by permuting HLA or CMV assignments 20 times. A later analysis grouped co-occurring TCRs with DBSCAN, adding TCRdist sequence similarity when clustering within HLA-allele-positive subsets. Co-occurrence clustering excluded repertoires with fewer than 30,000 or more than 120,000 public chains, plus five with anomalous nucleotide sharing. TCRdb re-hosts the immuneACCESS table, in-frame sequences only. Its copies lack some clones; in the studies checked, an unresolved V gene accounts for under half of them, and the cause for the rest is not known. For V, J and clone size, that table is used; D and trimming come from the DNA. In this sample the table shows fewer than 200,000 clones, roughly 71% of which occur a single time. Roughly 7.3% of the sample lies in the top ten.

The cohort consisted of 650 to 700 healthy bone marrow donors. All cohort members were sampled while nominally healthy, although unrecorded immune exposures were likely present. The donor was CMV seropositive and was included in the group of about 290 seropositive cohort members. Each donor provided a peripheral blood sample, and peripheral blood mononuclear cells were used for TCR beta sequencing. The Qiagen DNeasy Blood Extraction Kit was used to extract genomic DNA from the blood cell samples. The specimen sequenced was PBMCs. The clonotype was recovered from a male donor in good health and CMV-seropositive.

The bases are TGTGCCAGCAGCGCCCCCTCGGGGGGGTCGGGCACTGAAGCTTTCTTT. The encoded protein is CASSAPSGGSGTEAFF. This chain is built from TRBV7-8 and TRBJ1-1, and perhaps TRBD1 as D gene, on 5 matching bases. The germline V gene sets CDR1 to SGHVS and CDR2 to FQNEAQ. CDR3 length: 16 amino acids, cysteine to phenylalanine. The CDR3 DNA has 48 bases and is translated from base 1. V was cut back by 5 bases and J by 4 bases, leaving a gap of 20 bases between them.